A single sample is the source of the 16 T cell receptor beta chains below, sequenced in a study of shared clonotypes between healthy human individuals. Clones were read by immunoSEQ multiplex PCR, and TCRdb kept only the in-frame ones, dropping some. This table holds around 2.5 million clones, approximately 93% found once. Sequencing input: naive CD4+ T cells from PBMCs. Subset given: CD45RA+ positively selected. These TCRs come from a man younger than 35 in good health. Some clones in this sample may be carry-over from other donors' samples.

The chain is built from TRBV28 and TRBJ1-1; no firm D call. This CDR3 contains 12 residues. Trimming removed 6 bases at V and 7 bases at J, with 12 bases between. Germline values: CDR1 MDHEN, CDR2 SYDVKM. The CDR3 is CASSPSGLEAFF. In nucleotides, the CDR3 is TGTGCCAGCAGCCCCTCCGGGCTTGAAGCTTTCTTT. The whole variable domain, remainder taken from reference TRBV28 and TRBJ1-1, is DVKVTQSSRYLVKRTGEKVFLECVQDMDHENMFWYRQDPGLGLRLIYFSYDVKMKEKGDIPEGYSVSREKKERFSLILESASTNQTSMYLCASSPSGLEAFFGQGTRLTVV.

This chain links TRBV6-1 with TRBJ1-2; 9 bases are a match to TRBD1. The CDR3 is 15 amino acids. V was pared by 1 base and J by 4 bases, with 4 bases of the junction left unmatched. Germline CDR1 is MNHNS and CDR2 is SASEGT. The CDR3, as DNA: TGTGCCAGCAGTGAAGAGGACAGGGGAATCTATGGCTACACCTTC. Protein sequence: CASSEEDRGIYGYTF.

V gene TRBV14 combines with J gene TRBJ2-5; D remains ambiguous. The V and J ends lost 4 bases and 5 bases respectively, with 11 bases between them. The CDR3 sequence is 13 residues long. The germline gives CDR1 SGHDN, CDR2 FVKESK. The CDR3 coding sequence is TGTGCCAGCAGCCGAAGTATGGGGGAGACCCAGTACTTC. Translated, it gives CASSRSMGETQYF.

The chain has TRBV7-2 and TRBJ2-5; 7 bases are a match to TRBD1. CDR1 is SGHTA, CDR2 FQGNSA, per germline. V lost 2 bases to trimming and J lost 4 bases; unmatched junction nucleotides: 10. The CDR3 loop spans 16 amino acids. The CDR3 reads CASSLFRAAGGETQYF. DNA for the CDR3: TGTGCCAGCAGCTTATTCAGAGCAGCAGGGGGAGAGACCCAGTACTTC. The variable domain in full, completed from reference TRBV7-2 and TRBJ2-5, reads GAGVSQSPSNKVTEKGKDVELRCDPISGHTALYWYRQSLGQGLEFLIYFQGNSAPDKSGLPSDRFSAERTGGSVSTLTIQRTQQEDSAVYLCASSLFRAAGGETQYFGPGTRLLVL.

The chain has TRBV5-1 and TRBJ2-5; tentatively, D is TRBD1 (6 bases). The V gene's germline CDR1 is SGHRS and CDR2 YFSETQ. Trimming took 0 bases from V and 4 from J, leaving 13 bases between them. This CDR3 comprises 15 residues. The CDR3 coding sequence is TGCGCCAGCAGCTTGGTGAGGGGACACGGAGAGACCCAGTACTTC. Its protein is CASSLVRGHGETQYF.

The chain recombines TRBV5-1 with TRBJ2-3, with TRBD2 identical over 7 bases. Germline V lookup: CDR1 SGHRS, CDR2 YFSETQ. Germline trimming cut 4 bases from V and 2 bases from J; bases unmatched to any gene: 4. The CDR3 contains 14 residues. The CDR3 sequence: CASSPGRATDTQYF. The CDR3 bases are TGCGCCAGCAGCCCGGGGAGGGCCACAGATACGCAGTATTTT.

V usage is TRBV15 and J usage is TRBJ1-1; a weak D match, TRBD1 (6 bases). V was shortened by 6 bases and J by 5 bases, with 19 bases between the two germline ends. From germline, CDR1 is LNHNV and CDR2 YYDKDF (reference sequence). There are 15 residues in the CDR3. CDR3 sequence reads: CATRGTRLVGTEAFF. The CDR3 DNA is TGTGCCACCAGAGGGACAAGACTGGTGGGTACTGAAGCTTTCTTT.

The chain employs TRBV30 and TRBJ1-5; D is perhaps TRBD1 (5 bases). The V end was cut by 0 bases, the J end by 5 bases, with 17 bases between. This CDR3 spans 16 amino acids. Germline V gene sequence: CDR1 GTSNPN, CDR2 SVGIG (reference sequence). Written as DNA, the CDR3 is TGTGCCTGGAGTGTACCACCAGGGATTACGGATCAGCCCCAGCATTTT. The encoded protein is CAWSVPPGITDQPQHF.

The V gene is TRBV18, the J gene TRBJ2-1; TRBD2 aligns across 7 bases. Germline CDR1 reads KGHSH; CDR2 reads LQKENI. The CDR3 is 15 amino acids. With V trimmed by 5 bases and J by 0 bases, 4 bases remained unmatched. The chain's CDR3 is CASSIGRGSYNEQFF. The CDR3 nucleotides read TGTGCCAGCTCAATTGGGAGGGGCTCCTACAATGAGCAGTTCTTC.

This sequence joins TRBV5-1 and TRBJ1-1, with 7 bases fitting TRBD1. Germline V gene data show CDR1 as SGHRS and CDR2 as YFSETQ. The CDR3 runs to 14 residues. V shed 4 bases, J shed 3 bases, and the junction held 6 bases outside the gene matches. The CDR3: CASSVEGQYTEAFF. Here the CDR3 DNA reads TGCGCCAGCAGCGTTGAGGGACAGTACACTGAAGCTTTCTTT. Looking up the rest from reference TRBV5-1 and TRBJ1-1 gives the full variable domain: KAGVTQTPRYLIKTRGQQVTLSCSPISGHRSVSWYQQTPGQGLQFLFEYFSETQRNKGNFPGRFSGRQFSNSRSEMNVSTLELGDSALYLCASSVEGQYTEAFFGQGTRLTVV.

The chain employs TRBV21-1 and TRBJ2-7. TRBV21-1 is a documented pseudogene. The CDR3 covers 15 residues. CDR3 residues: CASSKIRHLSYEQYF. The DNA for the CDR3 is TGTGCCAGCAGCAAAATTCGCCATCTCTCCTACGAGCAGTACTTC.

The chain employs TRBV18 and TRBJ2-1, with TRBD1 identical over 9 bases. J lost 5 bases, V lost 2 bases, and 4 bases had no gene match. The CDR3 is 15 residues long. CDR1 and CDR2 from the germline V gene are KGHSH and LQKENI. CDR3 loop: CASSPDRGKDNEQFF. The CDR3, as DNA: TGTGCCAGCTCACCAGACAGGGGGAAGGACAATGAGCAGTTCTTC.

This chain connects TRBV5-1 to TRBJ2-3; 16 bases are shared with TRBD2. The CDR3 extends over 21 amino acids. V lost 4 bases and J lost 4; bases outside the gene matches: 18. The germline CDR1 and CDR2 sequences are SGHRS and YFSETQ. Here the CDR3 DNA reads TGCGCCAGCAGCCTGAGACCCCCGGGACTAGCGGGAGGGCCGGTCGCAGATACGCAGTATTTT. Translating it yields CASSLRPPGLAGGPVADTQYF.

The sample holds one count of this clone. V gene TRBV6-5 combines with J gene TRBJ2-7; possibly TRBD1 for D (6 bases). Germline CDR1 MNHEY, CDR2 SVGAGI. Trimming cost V 2 bases and J 2 bases, with 16 bases left between them. This CDR3 spans 16 amino acids. In DNA form, the CDR3 reads TGTGCCAGCAGTTACGTTCAGGGGCCCCAACCCTACGAGCAGTACTTC. Amino acid sequence: CASSYVQGPQPYEQYF.

This chain uses TRBV7-3 with TRBJ2-6, with 9 bases lining up with TRBD2. CDR1 SGHTA and CDR2 FQGTGA come from the germline V gene. CDR3 size: 17 residues. The V gene end was trimmed by 3 bases and the J gene end by 0 bases; junction bases not matched to a gene: 3. CDR3: CASSFSGGRSGANVLTF. The CDR3 DNA is TGTGCCAGCAGCTTTAGCGGGGGCCGCTCTGGGGCCAACGTCCTGACTTTC.

The gene calls are TRBV9 and TRBJ1-3; unclear D gene. CDR3 size: 14 residues. Per germline, CDR1 SGDLS and CDR2 YYNGEE. Trimming shortened V by 0 bases and J by 3 bases, and 7 bases separated the two germline ends. In DNA form, the CDR3 reads TGTGCCAGCAGCGTAGCCAGAGATGGAAACACCATATATTTT. Translation: CASSVARDGNTIYF. The complete variable domain, with remaining parts taken from reference TRBV9 and TRBJ1-3, reads DSGVTQTPKHLITATGQRVTLRCSPRSGDLSVYWYQQSLDQGLQFLIQYYNGEERAKGNILERFSAQQFPDLHSELNLSSLELGDSALYFCASSVARDGNTIYFGEGSWLTVV.